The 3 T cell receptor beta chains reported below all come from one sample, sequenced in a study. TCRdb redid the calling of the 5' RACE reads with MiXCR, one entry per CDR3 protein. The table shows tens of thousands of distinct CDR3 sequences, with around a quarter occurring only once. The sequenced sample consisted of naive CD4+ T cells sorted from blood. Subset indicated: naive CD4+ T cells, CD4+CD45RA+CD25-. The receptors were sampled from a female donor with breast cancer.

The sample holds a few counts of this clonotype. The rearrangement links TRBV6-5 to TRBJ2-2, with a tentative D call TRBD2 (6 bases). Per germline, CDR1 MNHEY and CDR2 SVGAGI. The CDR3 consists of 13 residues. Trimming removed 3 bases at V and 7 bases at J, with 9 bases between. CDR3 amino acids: CASSYSGVGELFF. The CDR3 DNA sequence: TGTGCCAGCAGTTATTCGGGGGTCGGGGAGCTGTTTTTT.

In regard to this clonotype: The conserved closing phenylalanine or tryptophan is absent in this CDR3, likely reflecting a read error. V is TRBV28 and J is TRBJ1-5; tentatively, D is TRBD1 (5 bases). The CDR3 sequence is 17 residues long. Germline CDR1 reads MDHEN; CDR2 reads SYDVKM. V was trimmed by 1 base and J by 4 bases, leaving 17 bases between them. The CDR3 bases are TGTGCCAGCAGTTTATTACACCACCTCGGGACGAATCAGCCCCAGCATCTT. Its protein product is CASSLLHHLGTNQPQHL.

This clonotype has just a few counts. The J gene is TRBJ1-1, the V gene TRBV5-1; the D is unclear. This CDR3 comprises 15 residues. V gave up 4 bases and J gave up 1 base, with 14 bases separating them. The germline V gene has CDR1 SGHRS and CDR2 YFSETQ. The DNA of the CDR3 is TGCGCCAGCAGCAGGACCCCCACAGAGAACACTGAAGCTTTCTTT. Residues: CASSRTPTENTEAFF.